One T cell receptor (beta chain) is described in this entry. This entry comes from a study of cytomegalovirus exposure and HLA in healthy donors. Both 60 Vbeta primers and 13 Jbeta primers went into the PCR. The table came from immunoSEQ multiplex PCR; TCRdb's copy has only in-frame clones and leaves some out. The sample holds around 100,000 clones, roughly 75% seen once. In germline, CDR1 is LGHNA, CDR2 YSLEER. V was shortened by 1 base and J by 8 bases, with 12 bases between the two germline ends. The CDR3 is 14 amino acids. This TCR was recovered from a male donor in good health and CMV-seropositive. This rearrangement joins TRBV4-3 to TRBJ2-4, with D hard to call. Sequenced input: PBMCs. The CDR3 loop reads CASSQAHGLDIQYF. CDR3 sequence (DNA): TGCGCCAGCAGCCAAGCCCACGGGTTGGACATTCAGTACTTC.